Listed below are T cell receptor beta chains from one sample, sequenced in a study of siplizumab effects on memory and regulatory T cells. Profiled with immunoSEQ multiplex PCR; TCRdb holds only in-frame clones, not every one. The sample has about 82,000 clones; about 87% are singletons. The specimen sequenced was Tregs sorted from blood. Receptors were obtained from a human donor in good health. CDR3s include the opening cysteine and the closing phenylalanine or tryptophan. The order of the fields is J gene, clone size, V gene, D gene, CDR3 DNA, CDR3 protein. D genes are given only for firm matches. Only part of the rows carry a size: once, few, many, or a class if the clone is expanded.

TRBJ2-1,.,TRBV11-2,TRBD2,TGTGCCAGCAGCTCTACGGGGGGCTCCTACAATGAGCAGTTCTTC,CASSSTGGSYNEQFF
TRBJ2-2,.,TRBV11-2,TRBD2,TGTGCCAGCAGCACTAGCGGGGGGATAACCGGGGAGCTGTTTTTT,CASSTSGGITGELFF
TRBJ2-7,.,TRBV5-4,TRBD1,TGTGCCAGCAGACCGGGACAGGCCCTCTACGAGCAGTACTTC,CASRPGQALYEQYF
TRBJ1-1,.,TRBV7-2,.,TGTGCCAGCAGCTTAGCCCCGGGGGCGTTTGGGACTGAAGCTTTCTTT,CASSLAPGAFGTEAFF
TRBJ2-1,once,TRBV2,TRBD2,TGTGCCAGCAGTGGAACTAGCGGGGGTTACAATGAGCAGTTCTTC,CASSGTSGGYNEQFF
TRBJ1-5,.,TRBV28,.,TGTGCCAGCAGTATAATTGACCCGATAAAGCCCCAGCATTTT,CASSIIDPIKPQHF
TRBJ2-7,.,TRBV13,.,TGTGCCAGCAGCTTAGGTGCGGCCACCTACGAGCAGTACTTC,CASSLGAATYEQYF
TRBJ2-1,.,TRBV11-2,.,TGTGCCAGCAGCTCCGCTGGTGGACTGACGTACAATGAGCAGTTCTTC,CASSSAGGLTYNEQFF
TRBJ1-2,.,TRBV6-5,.,TGTGCCAGCGGGTCTTATGAGGCTTACTATGGCTACACCTTC,CASGSYEAYYGYTF
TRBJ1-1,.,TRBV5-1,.,TGCGCCAGTACCCTTGGCAGGGAGGACACTGAAGCTTTCTTT,CASTLGREDTEAFF
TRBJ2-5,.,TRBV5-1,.,TGCGCCAGCAGCTTGGTGGTAGGAGAGACCCAGTACTTC,CASSLVVGETQYF
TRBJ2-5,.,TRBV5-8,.,TGTGCCAGCAGCCTAGGTAGTGGTTTCCAAGAGACCCAGTACTTC,CASSLGSGFQETQYF
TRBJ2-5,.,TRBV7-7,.,TGTGCCAGCAGCCTGGGGATCGGCCAAGAGACCCAGTACTTC,CASSLGIGQETQYF